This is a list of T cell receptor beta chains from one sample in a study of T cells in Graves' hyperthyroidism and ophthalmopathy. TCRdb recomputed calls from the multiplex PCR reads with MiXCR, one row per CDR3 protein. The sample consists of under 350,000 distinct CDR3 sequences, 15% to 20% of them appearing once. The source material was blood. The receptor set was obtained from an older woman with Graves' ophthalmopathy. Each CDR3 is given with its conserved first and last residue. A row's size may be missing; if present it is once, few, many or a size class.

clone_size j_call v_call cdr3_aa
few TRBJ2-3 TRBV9 CASSVGRVTDTQYF
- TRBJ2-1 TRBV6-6 CASSYSEEQFF
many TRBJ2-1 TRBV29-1 CSVEGLTYNEQFF
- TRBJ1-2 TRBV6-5 CASSYSRGNYGYTF
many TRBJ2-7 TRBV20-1 CSARGRSSYEQYF
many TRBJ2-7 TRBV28 CASSLTPLQGGVTGEQYF
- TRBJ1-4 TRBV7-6 CASSLASPLATNEKLFF
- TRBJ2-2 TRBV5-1 CASSLVGPTNTGELFF
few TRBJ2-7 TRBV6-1 CASKSGGALYEQYF
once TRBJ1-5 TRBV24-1 CATSDAGTGGNQPQHF
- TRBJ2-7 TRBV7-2 CASGLVGTGVHEQYF
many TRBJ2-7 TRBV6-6 CASSYSKFSIDYEQYF
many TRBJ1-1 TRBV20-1 CSASPIPGYMNTEAFF
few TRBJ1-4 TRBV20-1 CSASWGESEKLFF
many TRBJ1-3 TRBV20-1 CSARNTDSGNTIYF
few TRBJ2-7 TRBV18 CASSPRGQGVSYEQYF
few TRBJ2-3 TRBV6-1 CASSYMGGSTDTQYF
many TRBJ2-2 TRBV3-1 CASSQGVSDTGELFF
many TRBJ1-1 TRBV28 CASSPWGVGAEAFF
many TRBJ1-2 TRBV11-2 CASSAMGTGGGYGYTF
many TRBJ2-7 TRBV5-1 CASNYAGTSGSPGEQYF
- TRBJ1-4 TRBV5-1 CASCGRTDNEKLFF
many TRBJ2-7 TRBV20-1 CSADPLVAGSEQYF
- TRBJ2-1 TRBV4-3 CASSQDIGSSYNEQFF
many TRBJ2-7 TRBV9 CASSAGDRNYEQYF
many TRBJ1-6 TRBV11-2 CASSLDSQGDYNSPLHF
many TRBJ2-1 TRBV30 CAWTTGYNEQFF
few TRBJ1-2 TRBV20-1 CSARYTGIYYGYTF
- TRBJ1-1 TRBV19 CASNEGRLNTEAFF
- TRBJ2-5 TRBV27 CASSRGGTQETQYF
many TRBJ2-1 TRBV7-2 CASSRAGLAGYNNEQFF
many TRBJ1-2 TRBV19 CASSGAGGYTF
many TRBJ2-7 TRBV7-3 CASSLDGTYEQYF
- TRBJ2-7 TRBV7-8 CASSLVTQVHEQYF
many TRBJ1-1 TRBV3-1 CASSRFPGRGRTEAFF
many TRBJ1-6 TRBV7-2 CASSLRRTYNSPLHF
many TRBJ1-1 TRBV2 CASSRGSGGTEAFF
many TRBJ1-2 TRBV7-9 CASSPAEADLYGYTF
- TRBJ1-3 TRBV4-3 CASSRTTRSGNTIYF
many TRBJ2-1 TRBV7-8 CASREQGSSYNEQFF
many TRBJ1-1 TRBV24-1 CATSDARKGQTEAFF